The 16 T cell receptor beta chains presented below share a single source sample, sequenced in a study of control samples from healthy donors and cancer patients. Data came from immunoSEQ multiplex PCR; TCRdb stores just in-frame clones and leaves some out. The sample carries 90,000 to 110,000 clones, around 82% recorded once. Sequenced sample: blood. These TCRs come from a woman aged 50 to 60 in good health.

The genes are TRBV7-2 and TRBJ1-1; 7 bases fit TRBD1. The V and J ends lost 5 bases and 6 bases, in that order; junction bases with no gene match: 6. Germline-derived CDR1 and CDR2 are SGHTA and FQGNSA. This CDR3 contains 13 residues. CDR3 nucleotides: TGTGCCAGCAGCATCAATCAGGGGGCTGAAGCTTTCTTT. Its protein is CASSINQGAEAFF.

The genes are TRBV7-8 and TRBJ1-6, with TRBD1 as a possible D gene (5 bases). Germline V CDR1 and CDR2: SGHVS, FQNEAQ. With 5 bases removed from V and 0 bases from J, the gap between germline ends came to 17 bases. The CDR3 is 18 residues long. CDR3 loop: CASSTSKQASSYNSPLHF. CDR3 DNA sequence: TGTGCCAGCAGCACAAGTAAACAGGCCAGCTCCTATAATTCACCCCTCCACTTT.

The chain joins TRBV5-1 to TRBJ2-1; 7 bases are a match to TRBD1. Losses at the gene ends were 3 bases for V and 0 bases for J; bases not matched to a gene: 3. Germline V gene lookup returns CDR1 SGHRS and CDR2 YFSETQ. The CDR3 totals 15 residues. This CDR3 reads CASSSGQSSYNEQFF. The CDR3 DNA sequence: TGCGCCAGCAGCTCGGGACAGAGCTCCTACAATGAGCAGTTCTTC.

This clone was seen a few times. The chain is built from TRBV29-1 and TRBJ2-1, with 10 bases matching TRBD2. Germline-derived CDR1 and CDR2 are SQVTM and ANQGSEA. The CDR3 consists of 14 residues. J was trimmed by 5 bases and V by 0 bases; bases with no gene match: 1. Here the CDR3 reads CSVEDLAGDNEQFF. CDR3 bases: TGCAGCGTTGAAGATCTAGCGGGGGACAATGAGCAGTTCTTC.

The genes are TRBV15 and TRBJ2-1, with D unresolved. The CDR3 loop spans 14 amino acids. The V gene lost 0 bases and the J gene lost 7 bases, with 10 bases spanning the gap. The germline gives CDR1 LNHNV, CDR2 YYDKDF (reference sequence). This CDR3 reads CATSRDPRTNEQFF. Written as DNA, the CDR3 is TGTGCCACCAGCAGAGATCCTCGCACTAATGAGCAGTTCTTC.

This clone is a singleton in its sample. The V and J genes are TRBV19 and TRBJ1-5; a weak D match, TRBD1 (6 bases). Germline lookup yields CDR1 LNHDA and CDR2 SQIVND (reference sequence). V lost 2 bases and J 5 bases, leaving 13 bases between the germline ends. The CDR3 contains 15 residues. CDR3 residues: CASSISGQDDQPQHF. The CDR3 nucleotides are TGTGCCAGTAGTATATCGGGACAAGACGATCAGCCCCAGCATTTT.

V gene TRBV4-3 combines with J gene TRBJ1-5; D is unresolved. The CDR3 extends over 15 amino acids. Germline V gene sequence: CDR1 LGHNA, CDR2 YSLEER. Trimming cost V 1 base and J 2 bases, with 9 bases left between them. The CDR3: CASSQGTAGNQPQHF. For the CDR3, the DNA is TGCGCCAGCAGCCAAGGAACAGCCGGCAATCAGCCCCAGCATTTT.

This chain uses TRBV29-1 with TRBJ2-3; D gene ambiguous. V dropped 2 bases and J dropped 11 bases, with 20 bases sitting between them. The CDR3 loop spans 14 amino acids. Looked up from germline, CDR1 is SQVTM and CDR2 is ANQGSEA. The CDR3 sequence: CSVEPLRPAQEQYF. The CDR3 region has the DNA TGCAGCGTTGAACCCCTCCGACCTGCCCAGGAGCAGTATTTT.

As regards this clone: Other DNA sequences in the same sample also yield this CDR3. The rearrangement links TRBV7-9 to TRBJ2-7; no firm D call. The CDR3 totals 12 residues. Per germline, CDR1 SEHNR and CDR2 FQNEAQ (reference sequence). V lost 0 bases and J 3 bases, leaving 3 bases between the germline ends. This chain's CDR3 is CASSLANYEQYF. The DNA of the CDR3 is TGTGCCAGCAGCTTAGCGAACTACGAGCAGTACTTC.

This clone was seen just once. This chain connects TRBV14 to TRBJ2-3, with 13 positions matching TRBD2. The germline CDR1 and CDR2 sequences are SGHDN and FVKESK. The CDR3 sequence is 16 residues long. V dropped 4 bases and J dropped 6; count of bases not matched to a gene: 7. Written as DNA, the CDR3 is TGTGCCAGCAGCCGCAGACTAGCGGGGGGTTTGGATACGCAGTATTTT. Encoded protein: CASSRRLAGGLDTQYF.

This chain uses TRBV11-2 with TRBJ2-1; TRBD1 matches 8 bases. J was trimmed by 4 bases and V by 3 bases; bases with no gene match: 5. CDR3 length: 15 amino acids. Looked up from germline, CDR1 is SGHAT and CDR2 is FQNNGV. This CDR3 reads CASSFAGGRYNEQFF. CDR3 in DNA: TGTGCCAGCAGCTTCGCAGGGGGCAGATACAATGAGCAGTTCTTC.

The J gene is TRBJ1-6, the V gene TRBV19; D is unclear. This CDR3 comprises 13 residues. The ends were cut back, 5 bases at V and 8 bases at J, with 10 bases in the middle. Germline V gene data show CDR1 as LNHDA and CDR2 as SQIVND (reference sequence). The CDR3 sequence is CASSLRLDSPLHF. DNA for the CDR3: TGTGCCAGTAGTCTCCGCTTGGATTCACCCCTCCACTTT.

The chain combines TRBV12-3 or TRBV12-4 with TRBJ2-7, with 7 nucleotides matching TRBD1. Losses at the gene ends were 6 bases for V and 6 bases for J; bases not matched to a gene: 8. This CDR3 contains 13 residues. This CDR3 reads CASSITGAREQYF. CDR3 coding DNA: TGTGCCAGCAGCATTACAGGGGCTCGCGAGCAGTACTTC.

The chain combines TRBV28 with TRBJ1-1; TRBD1 is a possible D gene (6 bases). V dropped 3 bases and J dropped 11 bases, with 16 bases sitting between them. Per the germline V gene, CDR1 is MDHEN and CDR2 is SYDVKM. The CDR3 is 13 residues long. CDR3 nucleotides: TGTGCCAGCAGTTTTACAGGGTTATTGAAGGCTTTCTTT. This translates into CASSFTGLLKAFF.

The chain combines TRBV6-5 with TRBJ1-2, with D tentatively TRBD1 (6 bases). The CDR3 length is 14 residues. Germline V gene sequence: CDR1 MNHEY, CDR2 SVGAGI. V shed 4 bases and J shed 1 base, with 10 bases lying between them. The CDR3 protein is CASSWDMINYGYTF. The CDR3 region has the DNA TGTGCCAGCAGTTGGGACATGATTAACTATGGCTACACCTTC.

This clone was picked up many times. V usage is TRBV6-5 and J usage is TRBJ1-2; D call uncertain. The germline V gene has CDR1 MNHEY and CDR2 SVGAGI. V was clipped by 2 bases and J by 4 bases, with 17 bases between them. The CDR3 has 16 amino acids. CDR3 in DNA: TGTGCCAGCAGTTACGGGCAGGAACGACCCGGCTATGGCTACACCTTC. Translated, it gives CASSYGQERPGYGYTF.